This T cell receptor (beta chain) is drawn from a study of blood T cell repertoires in COVID-19. Study-level background: Acute-phase and convalescent COVID-19 samples originated in the United States, Italy and Spain. PBMCs, B-cell-depleted T cells, or T cells provided the cDNA or gDNA that made up the material.

From germline, CDR1 is LGHNA and CDR2 YSLEER. V lost 0 bases to trimming and J lost 5 bases, with 16 bases between them. CDR3 length: 17 residues. This clone was counted a single time. Patients of the Seattle cohort, enrolled during active infection, were followed longitudinally. Original data processing: Amplifying reference gene primers gave estimates of nucleated cell counts. Measured with immunoSEQ multiplex PCR; TCRdb has only the in-frame clones, and not every one. V and J calls plus clone size are reproduced from that table; the DNA served to infer D and trimming. The sample holds around 300,000 clones, about 91% seen once.

The receptor was derived from a woman in her 30s with COVID-19, enrolled during active disease. The specimen was peripheral blood. The chain links TRBV4-3 to TRBJ2-2; D may be TRBD2 (7 bases). CDR3 in DNA: TGCGCCAGCAGCCAAGATGTCGGGGGGCTTGGAACCGGGGAGCTGTTTTTT. Translation: CASSQDVGGLGTGELFF.